The entry below gives a single T cell receptor beta chain sequence along with its context. The antigen remains undetermined. Assay: immunoSEQ multiplex PCR; the TCRdb copy retains only in-frame clones and omits some. The sample carries tens of thousands of clones, roughly 96% recorded once. This CDR3 has 15 amino acids. Trimming pared 8 bases from V and 0 bases from J, leaving 17 bases between. Germline CDR1 reads MDHEN; CDR2 reads SYDVKM. The data were taken from a study of cytomegalovirus exposure and HLA in healthy donors. Study results and limitations: A later analysis found first-cohort TCR clusters tended to co-occur in the 120 validation repertoires.

The V call is TRBV28, the J call TRBJ2-7; D possibly corresponds to TRBD2 (7 bases). The TCR sequence derives from a man between 18 and 29 years old in good health and CMV-seronegative. The sequencing sample was made of PBMCs. CDR3 sequence (DNA): TGTGCCAGCGGTTCGGGGGGCCGTACCTCCTACGAGCAGTACTTC. Translated: CASGSGGRTSYEQYF. Looking up the rest from reference TRBV28 and TRBJ2-7 gives the full variable domain: DVKVTQSSRYLVKRTGEKVFLECVQDMDHENMFWYRQDPGLGLRLIYFSYDVKMKEKGDIPEGYSVSREKKERFSLILESASTNQTSMYLCASGSGGRTSYEQYFGPGTRLTVT.